The 13 T cell receptor beta chains below all came from one sample that was sequenced in a study of early T cells in non-severe SARS-CoV-2 infection. TCRdb reanalysed the 5' RACE reads using MiXCR and keeps one entry per CDR3 protein. The sample holds around 67,000 distinct CDR3 sequences, 12% seen once. The sequenced material came from whole blood. These receptors originate from an adult who was a healthcare worker with PCR-confirmed SARS-CoV-2 infection or an uninfected control (not recorded which).

This clonotype was seen at least ten times. The V and J genes are TRBV11-2 and TRBJ2-1, with TRBD2 identical over 7 bases. Germline V gene sequence: CDR1 SGHAT, CDR2 FQNNGV. V lost 1 base and J lost 10; bases outside the gene matches: 7. This CDR3 region has 14 residues. The CDR3 here is CASSLVREDREQFF. In DNA, the CDR3 is TGTGCCAGCAGCTTAGTTCGGGAGGACCGGGAGCAGTTCTTC.

This clonotype was recorded many times. The rearrangement uses TRBV12-3 or TRBV12-4 and TRBJ2-5; TRBD2 matches 7 bases. V lost 7 bases, J lost 4 bases, and 12 bases stayed unmatched. The CDR3 consists of 15 residues. The DNA for the CDR3 is TGTGCCAGCAATCAGGGAGGGCCGATGATAGAGACCCAGTACTTC. Its protein product is CASNQGGPMIETQYF.

This clonotype was recorded many times. The chain combines TRBV12-3 or TRBV12-4 with TRBJ2-2; D gene ambiguous. CDR3 length: 14 amino acids. V was trimmed by 3 bases and J by 5 bases, leaving 10 bases between them. The CDR3: CASSFAGSTGELFF. CDR3 bases: TGTGCCAGCAGTTTCGCAGGTTCGACCGGGGAGCTGTTTTTT.

In this sample, this clonotype turned up a few times. The genes are TRBV6-5 and TRBJ2-7; D assignment may be TRBD1 or TRBD2 (5 bases each). The ends were cut back, 2 bases at V and 9 bases at J, with 11 bases in the middle. CDR1 MNHEY and CDR2 SVGAGI come from the germline V gene. This CDR3 is 12 amino acids long. As DNA, the CDR3 is TGTGCCAGCAGTTACGGGGGTCTATGGCAGTACTTC. Protein sequence: CASSYGGLWQYF.

This clonotype came up a few times. This sequence joins TRBV7-2 and TRBJ2-1; perhaps TRBD1 as D (6 bases). Germline CDR1 is SGHTA and CDR2 is FQGNSA. V was cut by 1 base and J by 9 bases, with 13 bases left in between. The CDR3 is made up of 14 amino acids. CDR3 sequence reads: CASSLGLGAVEQFF. The CDR3 DNA sequence: TGTGCCAGCAGCTTAGGATTGGGGGCGGTTGAGCAGTTCTTC.

This clonotype occurred many times. This rearrangement joins TRBV5-5 to TRBJ2-2, with 9 bases aligning to TRBD1. The J segment lost 5 bases and the V segment lost 5 bases, leaving 4 bases of the junction unmatched. CDR3 length: 14 residues. Germline V gene data show CDR1 as SGHKS and CDR2 as YYEKEE (reference sequence). The CDR3 is CASSWDRATGELFF. The CDR3, as DNA: TGTGCCAGCAGTTGGGACAGGGCGACCGGGGAGCTGTTTTTT.

This sequence joins TRBV11-2 and TRBJ1-2; D remains ambiguous. From germline, CDR1 is SGHAT and CDR2 FQNNGV. V shed 5 bases and J shed 2 bases, with 12 bases lying between them. The CDR3 contains 14 residues. As DNA, the CDR3 is TGTGCCAGCAGCCTGGATGGAGGGAACTATGGCTACACCTTC. Residues: CASSLDGGNYGYTF.

The table lists this clonotype with many counts. The junction and the germline gene differ at one end; a read error may be behind it. V is TRBV5-1 and J is TRBJ2-4, with D unclear. Germline-derived CDR1 and CDR2 are SGHRS and YFSETQ. The CDR3 covers 11 residues. CDR3 protein: CASSLEEKWHF. As DNA, the CDR3 is TGCGCCAGCAGCTTGGAGGAGAAATGGCACTTC.

This clonotype came up many times. This sequence joins TRBV7-2 and TRBJ2-2; D might be TRBD1 (5 bases). CDR1 and CDR2 from the germline V gene are SGHTA and FQGNSA. There are 16 residues in the CDR3. V was clipped by 1 base and J by 2 bases, with 11 bases between them. In DNA, the CDR3 is TGTGCCAGCAGCTTAGGGGCAGGGTCCAACACCGGGGAGCTGTTTTTT. Its translation: CASSLGAGSNTGELFF.

CDR3 region: CASSAAVSDYEQYF. In nucleotides, the CDR3 is TGTGCCAGCAGTGCGGCGGTGTCTGACTACGAGCAGTACTTC. The chain recombines TRBV6-1 with TRBJ2-7; D gene ambiguous. The CDR3 totals 14 residues. Germline loops: CDR1 MNHNS, CDR2 SASEGT. With 4 bases removed from V and 3 bases from J, the gap between germline ends came to 13 bases.

The V call is TRBV7-3, the J call TRBJ2-7; no firm D call. The CDR3 contains 11 residues. Trimming removed 5 bases at V and 13 bases at J, with 15 bases between. Per germline, CDR1 SGHTA and CDR2 FQGTGA. CDR3 bases: TGTGCCAGCAGCCCTTTTACGTCGCTCTACTTC. Translated, it gives CASSPFTSLYF.

The CDR3 DNA follows: TGTGCCAGCAGCGCACAGGGTTACACCATATATTTT. It specifies CASSAQGYTIYF. The chain carries TRBV5-6 and TRBJ1-3, with D possibly TRBD1 on 6 matching bases. The V end was cut by 4 bases, the J end by 8 bases, with 10 bases between. Germline V gene sequence: CDR1 SGHDT, CDR2 YYEEEE. This CDR3 has 12 residues.

This clonotype appeared many times. The V gene is TRBV4-2, the J gene TRBJ1-1, with TRBD1 as a possible D gene (6 bases). The germline V and J ends were trimmed by 1 base and 4 bases, with 19 bases remaining between them. From germline, CDR1 is LGHNA and CDR2 YNFKEQ. CDR3 length: 17 amino acids. The DNA for the CDR3 is TGTGCCAGCAGCCAAGTTCACCAGGGGAGGGGTGGCACTGAAGCTTTCTTT. Its translation is CASSQVHQGRGGTEAFF.